This T cell receptor beta chain was documented in a study of blood T cell repertoires in COVID-19 (dated by TCRdb to 2020 to 2021). For the study in its entirety: Samples covering the acute and convalescent phases of COVID-19 were provided by collaborators in the United States, Italy and Spain. The material from the prospective study consisted of cDNA or gDNA derived from T cells, B-cell-depleted T cells, or PBMCs. Deeply sampled blood TCRbeta repertoires from subjects exposed to, actively infected with, or recovered from COVID-19 were included in the dataset. The repertoires were released in a freely available public database meant as a resource for research on the immune response to SARS-CoV-2. The samples were drawn from the first 160 participants of the ongoing ImmuneRACE study and from 1,254 subjects provided by 6 global collaborators. Nearly every sample came with metadata listing a de-identified subject ID, COVID-19 status, age in years and sex. Where HLA class I and class II types were available, the types were taken from metadata supplied by the sample provider, not from assay-based typing.

Sequences SGDLS (CDR1) and YYNGEE (CDR2) are obtained from the germline V gene. The germline V and J ends show losses of 1 base and 4 bases respectively, and no gene match explains 6 bases of the junction. Including the terminal cysteine and phenylalanine, the CDR3 comprises 16 residues. Only the CDR3 part of the read is kept: 48 bases, read in frame from the first base. This clone was seen just once. It lacks a known antigen. Base-call qualities are not available, and no considerably larger clone is one nucleotide away. TCRbeta CDR3 regions were amplified from genomic DNA using the immunoSEQ Assay, a bias-controlled multiplex PCR. Regarding the original processing steps: The number of nucleated cells in each sample was estimated by amplification of reference gene primers within the assay. To quantify the absolute abundance of each unique TCRbeta CDR3 rearrangement, sequence reads were collapsed and filtered. For each sample, productive Simpson clonality was calculated as the square root of Simpson's diversity index over productive rearrangements. Entries here come from immuneACCESS through TCRdb and include only in-frame sequences with V and J called. Some clones fail to appear in such tables; in the studies checked, an unresolved V gene covers under half of the shortfall, and the cause of the remainder is unknown. That table furnishes V, J and clone size, whereas the DNA furnished D and trimming. The sample yields 280,000 or so clones; approximately 83% were counted once. Clones ranked in the top ten supply roughly 1.9% of the sample.

Study-level results and caveats: Clinical and demographic metadata were provided uncurated, with the amount varying by source and participant.

Another Seattle source contributed samples from volunteer blood donors who had recovered from COVID-19. Each collaborating institution followed its own protocols to collect whole blood in K2EDTA tubes. Collaborator samples were shipped for TCRbeta analysis as frozen whole blood, isolated PBMCs, or DNA extracted from either sample type. The receptor was isolated from a woman in her twenties or thirties who had recovered from COVID-19. Here the chain combines TRBV9 and TRBJ2-1; TRBD2 fits 9 bases in the junction. Material: peripheral blood. The CDR3 region reads CASSVSGGGGYNEQFF. The nucleotide sequence is given as TGTGCCAGCAGCGTATCCGGCGGGGGGGGTTACAATGAGCAGTTCTTC.